Sequencing of this T cell receptor beta chain was carried out in a study of cytomegalovirus exposure and HLA in healthy donors. Study results and limitations: The study recorded 164 TCR beta chains that were cytomegalovirus-associated.

In regard to this clone: As yet, its antigen is unknown.

Germline CDR1 and CDR2: SNHLY and FYNNEI. The CDR3 is made up of 13 amino acids. Researchers ran the PCR with 60 Vbeta and 13 Jbeta primers. Profiling relied on immunoSEQ multiplex PCR, and the TCRdb table lists in-frame clones only, not all of them. The profile shows about 150,000 clones, approximately 80% of them singletons. This sequence joins TRBV2 and TRBJ2-5; 11 nucleotides agree with TRBD1. The tail of the sequence fits TRBJ2-7 better, so the J call may be wrong. The sample taken for sequencing was PBMCs. The receptor comes from a young man in good health and CMV-seropositive. CDR3 nucleotides: TGTGCCGGTAGGACAGGGGGCGATTACGAGCAGTACTTC. This gives the protein CAGRTGGDYEQYF.